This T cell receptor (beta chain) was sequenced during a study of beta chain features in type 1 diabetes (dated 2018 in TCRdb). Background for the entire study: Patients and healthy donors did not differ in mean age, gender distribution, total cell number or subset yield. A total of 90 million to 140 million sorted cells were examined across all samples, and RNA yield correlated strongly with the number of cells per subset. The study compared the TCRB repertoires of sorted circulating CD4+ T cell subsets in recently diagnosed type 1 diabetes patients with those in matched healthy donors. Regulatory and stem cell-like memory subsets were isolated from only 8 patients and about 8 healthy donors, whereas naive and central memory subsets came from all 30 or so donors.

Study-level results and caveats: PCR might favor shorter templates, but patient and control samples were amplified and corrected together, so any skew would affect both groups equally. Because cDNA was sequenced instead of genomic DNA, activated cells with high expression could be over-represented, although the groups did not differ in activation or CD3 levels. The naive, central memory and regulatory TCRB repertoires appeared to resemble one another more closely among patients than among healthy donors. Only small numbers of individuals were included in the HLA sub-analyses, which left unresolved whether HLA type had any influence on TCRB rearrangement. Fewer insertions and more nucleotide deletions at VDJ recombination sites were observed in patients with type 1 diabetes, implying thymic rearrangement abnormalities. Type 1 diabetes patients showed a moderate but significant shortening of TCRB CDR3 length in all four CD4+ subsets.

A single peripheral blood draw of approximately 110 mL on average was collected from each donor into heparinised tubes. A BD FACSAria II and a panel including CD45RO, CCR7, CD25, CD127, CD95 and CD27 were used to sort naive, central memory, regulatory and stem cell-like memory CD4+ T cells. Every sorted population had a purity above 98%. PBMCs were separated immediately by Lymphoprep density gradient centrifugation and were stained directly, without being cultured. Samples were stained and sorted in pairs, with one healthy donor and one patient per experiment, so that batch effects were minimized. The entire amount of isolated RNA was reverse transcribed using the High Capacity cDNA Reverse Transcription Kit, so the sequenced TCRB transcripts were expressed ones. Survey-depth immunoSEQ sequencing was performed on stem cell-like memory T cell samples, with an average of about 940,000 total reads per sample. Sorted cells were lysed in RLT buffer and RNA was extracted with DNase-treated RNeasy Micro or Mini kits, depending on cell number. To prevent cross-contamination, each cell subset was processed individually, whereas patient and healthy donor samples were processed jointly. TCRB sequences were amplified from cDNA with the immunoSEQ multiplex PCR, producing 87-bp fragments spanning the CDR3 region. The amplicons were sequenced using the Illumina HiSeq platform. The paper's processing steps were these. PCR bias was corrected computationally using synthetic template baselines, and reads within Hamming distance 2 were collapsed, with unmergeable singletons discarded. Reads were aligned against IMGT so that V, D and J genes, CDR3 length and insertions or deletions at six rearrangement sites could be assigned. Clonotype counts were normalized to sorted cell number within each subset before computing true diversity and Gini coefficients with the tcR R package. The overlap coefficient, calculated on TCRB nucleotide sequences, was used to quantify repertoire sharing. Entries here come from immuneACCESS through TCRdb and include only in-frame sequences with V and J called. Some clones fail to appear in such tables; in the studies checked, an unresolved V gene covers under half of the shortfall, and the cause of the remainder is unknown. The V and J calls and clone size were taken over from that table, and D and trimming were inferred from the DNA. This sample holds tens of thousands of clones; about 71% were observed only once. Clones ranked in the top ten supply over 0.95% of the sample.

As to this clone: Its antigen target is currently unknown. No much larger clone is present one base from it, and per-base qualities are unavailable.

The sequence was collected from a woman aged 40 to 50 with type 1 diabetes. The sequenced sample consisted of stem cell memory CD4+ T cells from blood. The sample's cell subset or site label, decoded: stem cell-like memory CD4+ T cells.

The DNA reads as follows: TGTGCTAGTGGTCCCGGGGGAAACACTGAAGCTTTCTTT. The translation is CASGPGGNTEAFF. Recombination linked TRBV12-5 to TRBJ1-1; TRBD1 is a weak D gene call, 5 bases matching. V gives up 5 bases and J gives up 2 bases, and the segment between their germline ends measures 9 bases. In the germline V gene, CDR1 corresponds to LGHNT and CDR2 to FRNRAP. Counted from cysteine to phenylalanine, this CDR3 has 13 amino acids. The CDR3 DNA has 39 bases and is translated from base 1.